This record covers a single TCR beta chain. Its target is unknown. Distinct nucleotide sequences in the sample also encode this CDR3. These data come from a study of follicular helper T cells after annual influenza vaccination. Study at large: Some donors were sampled over the 2013-2014, 2014-2015 and 2015-2016 vaccinations.

Profiled with immunoSEQ multiplex PCR; TCRdb holds only in-frame clones, not every one. Here the sample spans some 1,500 clones, around two thirds being singletons. Sample time point: 2015-2016 season, 7 days after influenza vaccination. Blood volume per time point ranged from roughly 35 to 100 mL. Cells are cTfh (non-naive CD4+CXCR5+PD-1+), split by ICOS and CD38 into double-positive or double-negative. The junction had 8 bases not matched to a gene; V was cut back by 0 bases and J by 4 bases. Germline CDR1 reads LNHNV; CDR2 reads YYDKDF (reference sequence). This CDR3 has 16 amino acids. Study-wide findings and caveats: ICOS-CD38- cTfh most often held earlier Day 7 ICOS+CD38+ clones.

The V call is TRBV15, the J call TRBJ2-7; TRBD2 matches 8 bases. The origin of this receptor is an adult who received the influenza vaccine. The source was CXCR5+ CD38+ circulating T follicular helper cells from blood, collected 7 days after influenza vaccination. Subset specified: circulating Tfh, non-naive CD4+CXCR5+PD-1+ (ICOS+CD38+ or ICOS-CD38-). In nucleotides, the CDR3 is TGTGCCACCAGCAGAGATTCTGGCGGGAGGACTTACGAGCAGTACTTC. Protein product: CATSRDSGGRTYEQYF.